A selection of T cell receptor beta chains follows, all from one sample in a study of regulatory T cells in long-lasting Graves disease. TCRdb reanalysed the multiplex PCR reads using MiXCR and keeps one entry per CDR3 protein. The sample shows about 360,000 distinct CDR3 sequences, around 15% of them seen only once. The same specimen was also included in a second study, on T cells in Graves' hyperthyroidism and ophthalmopathy.

The sample was peripheral blood mononuclear cells (PBMCs), taken at new diagnosis, from a patient treated with antithyroid drugs. Receptor source: a woman under 30 with Graves disease. Both conserved end residues are part of each CDR3. A D gene is named only where the DNA matches it firmly. A row's size may be missing; if present it is once, few, many or a size class.

D gene: .
V gene: TRBV3-1
J gene: TRBJ2-7
clone size: many
CDR3 protein: CASSQVGEQYF
CDR3 DNA: TGTGCCAGCAGCCAAGTGGGGGAGCAGTACTTC

D gene: TRBD2
V gene: TRBV10-3
J gene: TRBJ2-1
clone size: few
CDR3 protein: CASGLAGTNNEQFF
CDR3 DNA: TGTGCCAGCGGACTAGCGGGAACCAACAATGAGCAGTTCTTC

D gene: TRBD2
V gene: TRBV7-9
J gene: TRBJ2-3
clone size: .
CDR3 protein: CASINSGGNTQYF
CDR3 DNA: TGTGCCAGCATCAACTCGGGGGGGAATACGCAGTATTTT

D gene: .
V gene: TRBV5-6
J gene: TRBJ2-1
clone size: few
CDR3 protein: CASSLAGYEQFF
CDR3 DNA: TGTGCCAGCAGCTTGGCCGGATATGAGCAGTTCTTC

D gene: .
V gene: TRBV15
J gene: TRBJ2-3
clone size: many
CDR3 protein: CATSKGDTDTQYF
CDR3 DNA: TGTGCCACCAGCAAAGGGGACACCGATACGCAGTATTTT

D gene: TRBD1
V gene: TRBV2
J gene: TRBJ1-6
clone size: few
CDR3 protein: CASSVATGGSPLHF
CDR3 DNA: TGTGCCAGCAGTGTTGCGACAGGGGGATCACCCCTCCACTTT

D gene: .
V gene: TRBV7-9
J gene: TRBJ2-3
clone size: .
CDR3 protein: CASSLIGTGATDTQYF
CDR3 DNA: TGTGCCAGCAGCTTAATCGGGACTGGGGCCACAGATACGCAGTATTTT

D gene: TRBD2
V gene: TRBV3-1
J gene: TRBJ2-3
clone size: many
CDR3 protein: CASTFSGTTDTQYF
CDR3 DNA: TGTGCCAGCACCTTTAGCGGGACGACAGATACGCAGTATTTT

D gene: .
V gene: TRBV5-4
J gene: TRBJ1-1
clone size: .
CDR3 protein: CASSQKHAEAFF
CDR3 DNA: TGTGCCAGCAGCCAGAAGCACGCTGAAGCTTTCTTT

D gene: .
V gene: TRBV3-1
J gene: TRBJ1-1
clone size: many
CDR3 protein: CASSLFRTGEAGTEAFF
CDR3 DNA: TGTGCCAGCAGCCTCTTTCGGACGGGAGAGGCGGGCACTGAAGCTTTCTTT

D gene: .
V gene: TRBV20-1
J gene: TRBJ1-1
clone size: many
CDR3 protein: CSATNSLIPTPWNTEAFF
CDR3 DNA: TGCAGTGCTACAAATTCCCTTATACCAACTCCCTGGAACACTGAAGCTTTCTTT

D gene: .
V gene: TRBV28
J gene: TRBJ1-2
clone size: many
CDR3 protein: CASSSATLVYGYTF
CDR3 DNA: TGTGCCAGCAGTTCGGCCACTCTTGTCTATGGCTACACCTTC

D gene: .
V gene: TRBV4-1
J gene: TRBJ1-1
clone size: many
CDR3 protein: CASSYRPGNTEAFF
CDR3 DNA: TGCGCCAGCAGCTACCGACCGGGGAACACTGAAGCTTTCTTT

D gene: TRBD1
V gene: TRBV10-3
J gene: TRBJ1-6
clone size: .
CDR3 protein: CAISDRTGGAGSPLHF
CDR3 DNA: TGTGCCATCAGTGACAGGACAGGGGGCGCCGGTTCACCCCTCCACTTT

D gene: TRBD1
V gene: TRBV11-1
J gene: TRBJ2-7
clone size: many
CDR3 protein: CASSLDPGGYEQYF
CDR3 DNA: TGTGCCAGCAGCTTGGATCCAGGGGGCTACGAGCAGTACTTC

D gene: TRBD1
V gene: TRBV28
J gene: TRBJ1-5
clone size: .
CDR3 protein: CASSPGQGPFSNQPQHF
CDR3 DNA: TGTGCCAGCAGTCCGGGACAGGGTCCTTTTAGCAATCAGCCCCAGCATTTT